This TCR beta chain was captured by sequencing in a study of tumor-infiltrating lymphocytes in primary liver carcinoma. Overall study context: Productive TCRbeta reads per sample were roughly 3.5 to 8 million, not differing by tissue.

Study observations and caveats: Left bulk and unsorted, the samples did not allow CD4+ and CD8+ repertoires to be compared. For tumor-adjacent and tumor-blood pairs, overlap was less than that seen for tumor region pairs.

A word on this clonotype: The target antigen is unknown. A read error may explain this, as a much larger clone is one base away.

A constant-region primer primed TCR beta cDNA synthesis from about 550 ng of total RNA. Three nested multiplex PCR rounds, a slightly modified ARM-PCR method, built the TCR beta libraries. Both of the initial two PCR rounds ran for 10 cycles and employed TRBV1-TRBV30 forward primers alongside a C-beta reverse primer. Each CDR3 protein gets one entry after TCRdb re-called the multiplex PCR reads with MiXCR. The sample yields under 200,000 distinct CDR3 sequences, almost 65% seen once. The length of the CDR3 is 15 residues. Germline V lookup: CDR1 MNHNS, CDR2 SASEGT. V shed 8 bases and J shed 4 bases, with 17 bases lying between them. Both blood RNA, taken from unsorted whole blood, and germline DNA were extracted. Investigators obtained approximately 4 milliliters of peripheral blood ahead of surgery.

The chain uses TRBV6-1 and TRBJ2-2; D remains ambiguous. Sample: peripheral blood. The clonotype was recovered from a woman in her sixties or seventies with primary liver carcinoma and hepatitis B virus infection. The chain's CDR3 is CASGFLERGTGELFF. Written as DNA, the CDR3 is TGTGCCAGCGGTTTCTTGGAGAGAGGCACCGGGGAGCTGTTTTTT.